These T cell receptor beta chains were read from a single sample in a study of T cells in Graves' hyperthyroidism and ophthalmopathy. TCRdb analysed the multiplex PCR reads with MiXCR anew, one entry per CDR3 protein. The sample lists approximately 590,000 distinct CDR3 sequences, roughly 46% occurring once. Sequencing was done on a sample of peripheral blood or thyroid tissue (not recorded which). Receptor source: a woman aged 18 to 35 with Graves' hyperthyroidism. Both conserved end residues are part of each CDR3. D genes are given only for firm matches. The size entry is marked missing in some rows and otherwise reads once, few, many or a size class.

j_gene,abundance,v_gene,d_gene,CDR3nt,CDR3aa
TRBJ1-2,many,TRBV24-1,TRBD1,TGTGCCACCAGTGACGAGACAGGGGGCGGTGAGGTTGGCTACACCTTC,CATSDETGGGEVGYTF
TRBJ2-5,.,TRBV10-1,.,TGCGCCAGCAGTGAGCCCACCAGCCGGGACGGTGGGGAGACCCAGTACTTC,CASSEPTSRDGGETQYF
TRBJ2-5,few,TRBV20-1,TRBD1,TGCAGTGCTAGAGATTCGAGACAGGGGGCATCAGAGACCCAGTACTTC,CSARDSRQGASETQYF
TRBJ1-6,once,TRBV7-8,TRBD1,TGTGCCTGGAGTAGGGACAGTAATTCACCCCTCCACTTT,CAWSRDSNSPLHF
TRBJ1-2,few,TRBV25-1,TRBD1,TGTGCCAGCAGTGAATCCGGACAGGCGATCACCTTC,CASSESGQAITF
TRBJ1-1,.,TRBV25-1,.,TGTGCCAGCAGTGCGCCTGGTGAAGTGAACACTGAAGCTTTCTTT,CASSAPGEVNTEAFF
TRBJ1-1,.,TRBV5-1,TRBD1,TGCGCCAGCAGCTTGGGGGCAGGGGGCCCAAAGAACACTGAAGCTTTCTTT,CASSLGAGGPKNTEAFF
TRBJ2-2,.,TRBV24-1,.,TGTGCCACCAGTGCTGGGAAGGTGGACACCGGGGAGCTGTTTTTT,CATSAGKVDTGELFF
TRBJ1-2,.,TRBV6-5,.,TGTGCCAGCAGTTACGACAGCTATGGCTACACCTTC,CASSYDSYGYTF
TRBJ1-6,.,TRBV11-2,.,TGCGCCAGCAGCGCAGCGTCGGGGTTGGAGAATTCACCCCTCCACTTT,CASSAASGLENSPLHF
TRBJ2-7,few,TRBV11-2,.,TGCGCCAGCAGCCACGGGCTGTCCTACGAGCAGTACTTC,CASSHGLSYEQYF
TRBJ1-3,.,TRBV12-3/TRBV12-4,.,TGTGCCAGCAGCCCCAGAGGCAGTGGCACCATATATTTT,CASSPRGSGTIYF
TRBJ1-2,.,TRBV13,.,TGTGCCACCAGCGGACACGGACAGAACTATGGCTACACCTTC,CATSGHGQNYGYTF
TRBJ2-5,few,TRBV2,TRBD2,TGTGCCAGCAGCTCCTGGGAGGGATTAGAGACCCAGTACTTC,CASSSWEGLETQYF
TRBJ1-1,few,TRBV7-9,TRBD1,TGTGCCAGCAGCTTAGCCCGGACAGGGTACACTGAAGCTTTCTTT,CASSLARTGYTEAFF
TRBJ2-7,many,TRBV10-3,TRBD1,TGTGCCATCAGTGGGACAGGGCCTTCCTACGAGCAGTACTTC,CAISGTGPSYEQYF
TRBJ1-2,few,TRBV2,.,TGTGCCAGCAAAAATACAGAAGGTTATGGCTACACCTTC,CASKNTEGYGYTF
TRBJ1-5,.,TRBV20-1,TRBD1,TGCAGTGCTTATCAGGGGGACTTAAATCAGCCCCAGCATTTT,CSAYQGDLNQPQHF
TRBJ2-7,.,TRBV7-8,TRBD2,TGTGCCAGCAGCTCAGGGGTAGCGGGAGGACAATACGAGCAGTACTTC,CASSSGVAGGQYEQYF
TRBJ1-1,few,TRBV19,.,TGTGCCAGTAGTATAGAGGATGGCTGGTCAGCTTTCTTT,CASSIEDGWSAFF
TRBJ1-1,.,TRBV7-9,TRBD1,TGTGCCAGCAGCTTAGGGGGACAGGGGGTAGCGAACACTGAAGCTTTCTTT,CASSLGGQGVANTEAFF
TRBJ1-2,.,TRBV15,.,TGTGCCACCAGCAGTGGAGGGATGGGCTACACCTTC,CATSSGGMGYTF
TRBJ1-5,.,TRBV15,.,TGTGCCACCAGCAGAGAGGGAAGGGGTAATCAGCCCCAGCATTTT,CATSREGRGNQPQHF
TRBJ1-5,many,TRBV2,.,TGTGCCAGCAGCCCTCTCGGGGGCGCGGGTCAGCCCCAGCATTTT,CASSPLGGAGQPQHF
TRBJ2-5,many,TRBV7-9,.,TGTGCCAGCAGCTTGTTGCGGGGGCAGACCCAGTACTTC,CASSLLRGQTQYF
TRBJ2-5,few,TRBV20-1,TRBD2,TGCAGTGCCCTCGGGACTAGCGGCTCTTATGAGACCCAGTACTTC,CSALGTSGSYETQYF
TRBJ1-1,.,TRBV7-9,TRBD1,TGTGCCAGCAGCTTGACAGGGAACCTGAACACTGAAGCTTTCTTT,CASSLTGNLNTEAFF
TRBJ1-1,many,TRBV24-1,.,TGTGCCACCAGCATGACAGGACAGAACACTGAAGCTTTCTTT,CATSMTGQNTEAFF
TRBJ1-5,few,TRBV13,TRBD1,TGTGCCAGCAGCTTAGGGACAGGGGGATCCCAGCCCCAGCATTTT,CASSLGTGGSQPQHF
TRBJ1-1,.,TRBV2,TRBD1,TGTGCCAGCTCACCGGACAGGGGGCGAGGTACTGAAGCTTTCTTT,CASSPDRGRGTEAFF
TRBJ1-1,.,TRBV7-2,.,TGTGCCAGCAGCTTTTACGGGGAAACTGAAGCTTTCTTT,CASSFYGETEAFF
TRBJ2-7,.,TRBV7-6,TRBD2,TGTGCTAGGCGCCCGGGAGGGCGGAACGAGCAGTACTTC,CARRPGGRNEQYF
TRBJ2-2,.,TRBV24-1,TRBD2,TGTGCCACAGAAGGGACTAGCGGGAGTTTCGGGGAGCTGTTTTTT,CATEGTSGSFGELFF
TRBJ2-7,few,TRBV4-1,TRBD2,TGCGCCAGCAGCGGGACTAATGAGCAGTACTTC,CASSGTNEQYF
TRBJ2-5,.,TRBV24-1,.,TGTGCCACCAGTGCTAGTCACCTGGCGGGTACACAAGAGACCCAGTACTTC,CATSASHLAGTQETQYF
TRBJ2-2,.,TRBV10-3,.,TGTGCCATCAGTGAGTCACCGGGCGGCGAGCTGTTTTTT,CAISESPGGELFF
TRBJ1-1,many,TRBV10-3,.,TGTGCCATCACCCGTGAATGGGGTAACACTGAAGCTTTCTTT,CAITREWGNTEAFF
TRBJ2-2,few,TRBV29-1,TRBD1,TGCAGCGTTGCTACCGGGACAGCGAACACCGGGGAGCTGTTTTTT,CSVATGTANTGELFF